Below are 25 T cell receptor beta chains sequenced from a single sample in a study of blood T cell repertoires in COVID-19. This table comes from immunoSEQ multiplex PCR, and its TCRdb copy is limited to in-frame clones, with some not included. The sample includes hundreds of thousands of clones, more than 80% seen only once; the top ten take roughly 2.3%. The sequenced sample consisted of PBMCs or T cells enriched from blood (not recorded which). Receptors originate from a young woman who had recovered from COVID-19.

This clone has just one count. The chain couples TRBV5-5 to TRBJ1-5, with D tentatively TRBD1 (6 bases). This CDR3 contains 19 residues. Trimming took 1 base from V and 0 from J, leaving 20 bases between them. In germline, CDR1 is SGHKS, CDR2 YYEKEE (reference sequence). Written as DNA, the CDR3 is TGTGCCAGCAGCTTGTGGGCCAGGGGCCCTGTCTATAGCAATCAGCCCCAGCATTTT. This encodes CASSLWARGPVYSNQPQHF.

The V call is TRBV2, the J call TRBJ1-1; TRBD1 is a possible D gene (5 bases). Germline CDR1 is SNHLY and CDR2 is FYNNEI. The CDR3 has 15 residues. V gave up 6 bases and J gave up 0 bases, with 14 bases separating them. The CDR3 protein is CASSPSRGLNTEAFF. For the CDR3, the DNA is TGTGCCAGCAGCCCCTCTAGGGGTTTGAACACTGAAGCTTTCTTT.

The chain is built from TRBV2 and TRBJ2-7; D is unresolved. V was cut by 4 bases and J by 3 bases, with 4 bases left in between. The CDR3 sequence is 11 residues long. Germline V gene sequence: CDR1 SNHLY, CDR2 FYNNEI. The CDR3 DNA sequence: TGTGCCAGCAGTGCCGGCTACGAGCAGTACTTC. The encoded protein is CASSAGYEQYF.

The chain carries TRBV5-1 and TRBJ1-1; no reliable D call. Per the germline V gene, CDR1 is SGHRS and CDR2 is YFSETQ. This CDR3 has 20 residues. Trimming removed 1 base from V and 0 bases from J, with 25 bases in between. The DNA of the CDR3 is TGCGCCAGCAGCTTGCAAGTTAAACGGACTTATAGTGACATGAACACTGAAGCTTTCTTT. This encodes CASSLQVKRTYSDMNTEAFF.

The chain couples TRBV7-9 to TRBJ2-7; D is undetermined. Germline lookup yields CDR1 SEHNR and CDR2 FQNEAQ (reference sequence). The CDR3 runs to 13 residues. V dropped 5 bases and J dropped 2 bases, with 10 bases sitting between them. The CDR3 DNA is TGTGCCAGCAGCCCCCCCGCGGCCTACGAGCAGTACTTC. This sequence encodes CASSPPAAYEQYF.

The chain employs TRBV6-4 and TRBJ2-3; D unresolved. Germline CDR1 is MRHNA and CDR2 is SNTAGT. The CDR3 is made up of 14 amino acids. Trimming removed 4 bases from V and 1 base from J, with 9 bases in between. CDR3 bases: TGTGCCAGCAGTGCTTTGTTCGGCACAGATACGCAGTATTTT. Protein sequence: CASSALFGTDTQYF.

The chain recombines TRBV5-6 with TRBJ1-6, with 7 positions matching TRBD1. J was trimmed by 14 bases and V by 4 bases; bases with no gene match: 6. CDR1 and CDR2 (germline): SGHDT, YYEEEE. The CDR3 contains 12 residues. CDR3 protein: CASSRTGTALHF. DNA for the CDR3: TGTGCCAGCAGCCGGACAGGCACGGCCCTCCACTTT.

V gene TRBV7-8 combines with J gene TRBJ1-1; D not certain. CDR1 and CDR2 (germline): SGHVS, FQNEAQ. The V gene lost 3 bases and the J gene lost 2 bases, with 10 bases spanning the gap. The CDR3 is 14 residues long. The CDR3 here is CASSFRRFNTEAFF. The DNA of the CDR3 is TGTGCCAGCAGCTTCAGGCGATTCAACACTGAAGCTTTCTTT. The full variable domain, its missing parts supplied by reference TRBV7-8 and TRBJ1-1, is GAGVSQSPRYKVAKRGQDVALRCDPISGHVSLFWYQQALGQGPEFLTYFQNEAQLDKSGLPSDRFFAERPEGSVSTLKIQRTQQEDSAVYLCASSFRRFNTEAFFGQGTRLTVV.

The chain employs TRBV9 and TRBJ1-3; a possible D gene is TRBD1 (6 bases). Germline CDR1 and CDR2: SGDLS and YYNGEE. The V and J ends lost 3 bases and 4 bases respectively, with 11 bases between them. The CDR3 has 14 amino acids. The chain's CDR3 is CASSGRTEGNTIYF. Here the CDR3 DNA reads TGTGCCAGCAGCGGCCGGACAGAAGGAAACACCATATATTTT.

V and J are TRBV6-5 and TRBJ2-3; TRBD2 might be the D (6 bases). The CDR3 is 16 amino acids. V was clipped by 0 bases and J by 2 bases, with 12 bases between them. Germline CDR1 and CDR2: MNHEY and SVGAGI. CDR3 DNA: TGTGCCAGCAGTTACTCATTTAGCGGTTACACAGATACGCAGTATTTT. This translates into CASSYSFSGYTDTQYF.

The chain recombines TRBV10-3 with TRBJ2-7; 7 bases match TRBD1. This CDR3 has 14 residues. The germline V gene has CDR1 ENHRY and CDR2 SYGVKD. V gave up 4 bases and J gave up 4 bases; unmatched junction bases: 7. The CDR3 spells CAISAGQGVYEQYF. The DNA of the CDR3 is TGTGCCATCAGTGCGGGGCAGGGGGTTTACGAGCAGTACTTC.

The chain links TRBV16 to TRBJ1-2, with TRBD1 matching 10 bases. This CDR3 has 14 amino acids. With 3 bases clipped from V and 4 bases from J, the junction kept 2 bases outside the gene matches. Germline V gene data show CDR1 as KGHSY and CDR2 as FQNENV. Here the CDR3 DNA reads TGTGCCAGCAGCCATCGGACAGGGGGCTATGGCTACACCTTC. Protein: CASSHRTGGYGYTF.

About this clone itself: The DNA is left out, because the CDR3 cannot be placed on it with certainty; the CDR3 is given as TCRdb lists it. V usage is TRBV6-5 and J usage is TRBJ1-6; TRBD1 is the table's D call and was not checked against the DNA. Germline V gene sequence: CDR1 MNHEY, CDR2 SVGAGI. Termini included, the CDR3 measures 15 amino acids. The CDR3 spells CASSTSTGLTSPLHF.

This rearrangement joins TRBV12-3 or TRBV12-4 to TRBJ1-5, with D maybe TRBD1 (5 bases). The CDR3 is 13 amino acids. The V end was cut by 3 bases, the J end by 7 bases, with 10 bases between. CDR3 loop: CASSLTDEQPQHF. The CDR3 region has the DNA TGTGCCAGCAGTTTGACAGATGAGCAGCCCCAGCATTTT.

This chain links TRBV11-2 with TRBJ1-2; perhaps TRBD1 as D (6 bases). CDR1 and CDR2 (germline): SGHAT, FQNNGV. Deletions cut 1 base from V and 6 bases from J, with 9 bases between. This CDR3 contains 13 residues. The CDR3 loop reads CASSLVEGDGYTF. CDR3 coding DNA: TGTGCCAGCAGCTTAGTTGAGGGGGATGGCTACACCTTC.

The gene calls are TRBV11-2 and TRBJ1-6; no firm D call. Germline CDR1 reads SGHAT; CDR2 reads FQNNGV. V was pared by 2 bases and J by 8 bases, with 10 bases between. The CDR3 is 14 amino acids. CDR3 sequence: CASSLTDDDSPLHF. In DNA form, the CDR3 reads TGTGCCAGCAGCTTAACAGACGACGATTCACCCCTCCACTTT.

The chain carries TRBV27 and TRBJ2-1; a weak D match, TRBD2 (6 bases). Germline loops: CDR1 MNHEY, CDR2 SMNVEV (reference sequence). There are 16 residues in the CDR3. Trimming took off 4 bases at V and 6 bases at J, with 19 bases between the two ends. DNA for the CDR3: TGTGCCAGCAGTTCTACTAGCCTACGGACCACCAATGAGCAGTTCTTC. Its translation is CASSSTSLRTTNEQFF.

J is TRBJ1-2 and V is TRBV19; no clear D. CDR3 length: 14 amino acids. The germline V and J ends were trimmed by 6 bases and 4 bases, with 15 bases remaining between them. In germline, CDR1 is LNHDA, CDR2 SQIVND (reference sequence). In DNA form, the CDR3 reads TGTGCCAGTAGAGAGGGTGGAGTGGGCTATGGCTACACCTTC. Translating gives CASREGGVGYGYTF. Full variable domain (rest looked up from reference TRBV19 and TRBJ1-2): DGGITQSPKYLFRKEGQNVTLSCEQNLNHDAMYWYRQDPGQGLRLIYYSQIVNDFQKGDIAEGYSVSREKKESFPLTVTSAQKNPTAFYLCASREGGVGYGYTFGSGTRLTVV.

The chain couples TRBV11-2 to TRBJ2-5; TRBD2 aligns across 14 bases. The J segment lost 4 bases and the V segment lost 4 bases, leaving 2 bases of the junction unmatched. CDR3 length: 15 residues. The germline V gene has CDR1 SGHAT and CDR2 FQNNGV. The CDR3 reads CASSSGLAGVETQYF. CDR3 DNA sequence: TGTGCCAGCAGCTCGGGACTAGCGGGGGTAGAGACCCAGTACTTC.

The genes are TRBV5-8 and TRBJ1-5, with a tentative D call TRBD1 (5 bases). The CDR3 length is 14 residues. Per germline, CDR1 SGHTS and CDR2 YDEGEE. V dropped 9 bases and J dropped 2 bases, with 15 bases sitting between them. CDR3 region: CATYDGGGNQPQHF. Written as DNA, the CDR3 is TGTGCCACCTACGACGGGGGGGGCAATCAGCCCCAGCATTTT.

This chain uses TRBV28 with TRBJ1-1; the D is unclear. Per the germline V gene, CDR1 is MDHEN and CDR2 is SYDVKM. The CDR3 loop spans 13 amino acids. Between the trimmed V and J ends, which lost 9 bases and 4 bases, there was a span of 15 bases. The CDR3 protein is CASRFSQATEAFF. CDR3 nucleotides: TGTGCCAGTCGTTTCTCCCAGGCCACTGAAGCTTTCTTT.

The V call is TRBV5-1, the J call TRBJ1-2; TRBD1 might be the D (5 bases). The length of the CDR3 is 13 residues. Per germline, CDR1 SGHRS and CDR2 YFSETQ. V shed 4 bases and J shed 6 bases, with 13 bases lying between them. DNA of the CDR3: TGCGCCAGCAGCCCGACAGTTACCGATGGCTACACCTTC. Translating gives CASSPTVTDGYTF.

This clone was observed a single time. CDR3 loop: CASSAHGAGGYNSPLHF. As DNA, the CDR3 is TGTGCCAGCAGCGCCCATGGGGCAGGGGGCTATAATTCACCCCTCCACTTT. The V call is TRBV7-9, the J call TRBJ1-6; 7 nucleotides align to TRBD1. CDR1 is SEHNR and CDR2 is FQNEAQ in the germline V gene (reference sequence). The CDR3 runs 17 residues. V was pared by 5 bases and J by 3 bases, with 10 bases of the junction left unmatched. The entire variable domain, with the rest obtained from reference TRBV7-9 and TRBJ1-6, is as follows: DTGVSQNPRHKITKRGQNVTFRCDPISEHNRLYWYRQTLGQGPEFLTYFQNEAQLEKSRLLSDRFSAERPKGSFSTLEIQRTEQGDSAMYLCASSAHGAGGYNSPLHFGNGTRLTVT.

The chain employs TRBV27 and TRBJ1-6; tentatively, D is TRBD1 (6 bases). Germline lookup yields CDR1 MNHEY and CDR2 SMNVEV (reference sequence). V gave up 6 bases and J gave up 3 bases, with 12 bases separating them. The CDR3 spans 15 residues. CDR3 bases: TGTGCCAGCAGAGTCCCGGGACACTATAATTCACCCCTCCACTTT. The encoded protein is CASRVPGHYNSPLHF.

The chain has TRBV5-6 and TRBJ1-1; TRBD1 matches 7 bases. V gave up 4 bases and J gave up 1 base; unmatched junction bases: 7. CDR3 length: 15 amino acids. Germline V CDR1 and CDR2: SGHDT, YYEEEE. The DNA for the CDR3 is TGTGCCAGCAGCGGATCAGACAGGGCGAACACTGAAGCTTTCTTT. It translates to CASSGSDRANTEAFF.